The T cell receptor beta chain under discussion was sequenced for a study of beta chain features in type 1 diabetes. Study results and caveats: Possible PCR preference for shorter templates applied equally to patients and controls. All four CD4+ subsets from Type 1 diabetes patients carried moderately but significantly shorter TCRB CDR3s. Type 1 diabetes patients showed fewer insertions and more deletions at VDJ junctions.

Details on this clone: Its antigen is undetermined.

Sequenced material consisted of expressed TCRB transcripts (all of the isolated RNA was reverse transcribed). Here immunoSEQ multiplex PCR was the method, and the copy in TCRdb shows in-frame clones only, minus some. The table shows approximately 260,000 clones, with around 24% occurring only once. The specimen was naive CD4+ T cells from blood. This clonotype was obtained from a young woman with type 1 diabetes.

The CDR3 DNA reads as TGTGCCAGCAGCTTAGGGGGGGGAATCATGTCTAGGGGCTACACCTTC. Its protein product is CASSLGGGIMSRGYTF. This chain joins TRBV7-8 and TRBJ1-2; D possibly corresponds to TRBD1 (5 bases). Trimming left V 1 base short and J 8 bases short, with 20 bases between. Per the germline V gene, CDR1 is SGHVS and CDR2 is FQNEAQ. This CDR3 has 16 residues.